The 8 T cell receptor beta chains reported below all come from one sample, sequenced in a study of identical twins. TCRdb reprocessed the 5' RACE reads with MiXCR, giving one entry per CDR3 protein. The data show 1.5 million to 2 million distinct CDR3 sequences, about 31% seen once. Sequencing was carried out using cord blood. The receptors come from a newborn girl in good health.

This rearrangement joins TRBV5-6 to TRBJ2-1; the D is unclear. V was clipped by 0 bases and J by 0 bases, with 16 bases between them. The CDR3 is 18 residues long. CDR1 SGHDT and CDR2 YYEEEE come from the germline V gene. CDR3 in amino acids: CASSLGPTDVFSYNEQFF. The CDR3 nucleotides are TGTGCCAGCAGCTTGGGCCCTACAGACGTCTTCTCCTACAATGAGCAGTTCTTC.

This clonotype was counted a single time. A read error may be the cause here, since a much bigger clone is one base away. V usage is TRBV11-2 and J usage is TRBJ2-3, with TRBD2 matching over 8 bases. CDR3 length equals 18 residues. CDR1 is SGHAT, CDR2 FQNNGV, per germline. The CDR3 DNA is TGTGCCAGCAGCTTTCGGGTCGGGAGGGCCTCTAGCACAGATGCGCAGTATTTT. Translating gives CASSFRVGRASSTDAQYF.

On this clonotype: At one end, the junction sequence differs from germline, possibly due to a read error. The chain uses TRBV2 and TRBJ1-2; no definite D call. From germline, CDR1 is SNHLY and CDR2 FYNNEI. The CDR3 length is 13 residues. The CDR3 nucleotides read TGTGCCAGCATTGAAGAGTGGGGCTATGGCTACACCTTC. Translated, it gives CASIEEWGYGYTF.

The chain uses TRBV11-2 and TRBJ2-5; TRBD1 matches at 11 bases. V was clipped by 5 bases and J by 4 bases; unmatched bases: 6. Germline assignment: CDR1 SGHAT and CDR2 FQNNGV. The CDR3 loop spans 15 amino acids. The CDR3 nucleotides are TGTGCCAGCAGCGCCTGGGGGACAGGGGGAGAGACCCAGTACTTC. Translating gives CASSAWGTGGETQYF. The entire variable domain, with the rest obtained from reference TRBV11-2 and TRBJ2-5, is as follows: EAGVAQSPRYKIIEKRQSVAFWCNPISGHATLYWYQQILGQGPKLLIQFQNNGVVDDSQLPKDRFSAERLKGVDSTLKIQPAKLEDSAVYLCASSAWGTGGETQYFGPGTRLLVL.

The chain recombines TRBV11-2 with TRBJ2-5; D unclear. Germline V CDR1 and CDR2: SGHAT, FQNNGV. The CDR3 contains 14 residues. V was clipped by 2 bases and J by 0 bases, with 7 bases between them. Written as DNA, the CDR3 is TGTGCCAGCAGCTTATTTCGGGACCAAGAGACCCAGTACTTC. Translated, it gives CASSLFRDQETQYF.

The genes are TRBV3-1 and TRBJ2-3; D unresolved. The germline V gene encodes CDR1 LGHDT and CDR2 YNNKEL (reference sequence). The germline V and J ends were trimmed by 3 bases and 5 bases, with 9 bases remaining between them. This CDR3 spans 13 amino acids. The CDR3 sequence: CASSHSGKDTQYF. The CDR3 nucleotides are TGTGCCAGCAGCCACAGTGGGAAAGATACGCAGTATTTT.

The chain is built from TRBV7-6 and TRBJ2-1; possibly TRBD2 for D (6 bases). The germline V gene encodes CDR1 SGHVS and CDR2 FNYEAQ. The CDR3 spans 17 residues. Trimming took off 0 bases at V and 0 bases at J, with 12 bases between the two ends. The CDR3 region is CASSLAGTSSSYNEQFF. The DNA for the CDR3 is TGTGCCAGCAGCTTAGCCGGGACTTCAAGCTCCTACAATGAGCAGTTCTTC. The whole variable domain, filled in from reference TRBV7-6 and TRBJ2-1, reads GAGVSQSPRYKVTKRGQDVALRCDPISGHVSLYWYRQALGQGPEFLTYFNYEAQQDKSGLPNDRFSAERPEGSISTLTIQRTEQRDSAMYRCASSLAGTSSSYNEQFFGPGTRLTVL.

This clonotype was counted many times. The rearrangement uses TRBV5-1 and TRBJ2-6, with D tentatively TRBD1 (6 bases). This CDR3 has 18 residues. Germline loops: CDR1 SGHRS, CDR2 YFSETQ. Trimming removed 0 bases at V and 0 bases at J, with 13 bases between. The CDR3 DNA follows: TGCGCCAGCAGCTTGGACAGGGCCCAACTCTCTGGGGCCAACGTCCTGACTTTC. It translates to CASSLDRAQLSGANVLTF.